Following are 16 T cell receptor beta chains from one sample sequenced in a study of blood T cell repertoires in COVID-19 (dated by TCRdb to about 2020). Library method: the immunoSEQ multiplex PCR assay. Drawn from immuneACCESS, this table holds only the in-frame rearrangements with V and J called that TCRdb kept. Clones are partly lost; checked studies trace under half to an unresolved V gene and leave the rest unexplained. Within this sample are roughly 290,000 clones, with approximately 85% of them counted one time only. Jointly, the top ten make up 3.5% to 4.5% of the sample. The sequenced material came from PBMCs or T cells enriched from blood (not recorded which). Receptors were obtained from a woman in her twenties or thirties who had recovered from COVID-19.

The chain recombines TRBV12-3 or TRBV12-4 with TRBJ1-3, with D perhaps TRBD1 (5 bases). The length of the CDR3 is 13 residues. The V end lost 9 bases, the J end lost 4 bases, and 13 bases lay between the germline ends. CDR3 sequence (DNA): TGTGCCAGTCAGGGCCAAATAGGAAACACCATATATTTT. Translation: CASQGQIGNTIYF.

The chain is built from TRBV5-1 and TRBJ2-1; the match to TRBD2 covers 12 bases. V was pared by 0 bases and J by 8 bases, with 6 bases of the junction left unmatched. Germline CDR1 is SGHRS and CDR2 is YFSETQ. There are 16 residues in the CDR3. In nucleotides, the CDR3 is TGCGCCAGCAGCTTGGCCCTAGCGGGAGGGCCTTATGAGCAGTTCTTC. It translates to CASSLALAGGPYEQFF.

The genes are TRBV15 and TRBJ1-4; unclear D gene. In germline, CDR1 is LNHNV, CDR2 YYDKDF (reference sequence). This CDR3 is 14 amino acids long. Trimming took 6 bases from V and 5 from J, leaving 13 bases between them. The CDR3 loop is CATSFPLPNEKLFF. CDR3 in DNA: TGTGCCACCAGTTTTCCACTTCCCAATGAAAAACTGTTTTTT.

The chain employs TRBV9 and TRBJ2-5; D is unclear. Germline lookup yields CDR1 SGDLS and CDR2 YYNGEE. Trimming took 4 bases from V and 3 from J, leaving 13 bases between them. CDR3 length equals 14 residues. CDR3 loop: CASSQNMLEETQYF. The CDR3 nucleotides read TGTGCCAGCAGCCAGAACATGTTGGAAGAGACCCAGTACTTC. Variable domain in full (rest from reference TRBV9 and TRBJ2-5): DSGVTQTPKHLITATGQRVTLRCSPRSGDLSVYWYQQSLDQGLQFLIQYYNGEERAKGNILERFSAQQFPDLHSELNLSSLELGDSALYFCASSQNMLEETQYFGPGTRLLVL.

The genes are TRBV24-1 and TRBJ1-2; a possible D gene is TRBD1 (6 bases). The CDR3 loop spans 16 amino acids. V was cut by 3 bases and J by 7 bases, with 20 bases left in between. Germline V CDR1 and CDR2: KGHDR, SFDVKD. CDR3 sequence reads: CATSDGAQGKASGYTF. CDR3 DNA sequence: TGTGCCACCAGTGATGGCGCACAGGGAAAGGCTTCTGGCTACACCTTC.

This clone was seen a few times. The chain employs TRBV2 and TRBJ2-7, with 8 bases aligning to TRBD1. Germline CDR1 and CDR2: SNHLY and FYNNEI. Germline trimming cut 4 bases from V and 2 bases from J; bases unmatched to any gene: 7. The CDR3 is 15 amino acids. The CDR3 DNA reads TGTGCCAGCAGTGTCCCTCGACAGGGGCCCTACGAGCAGTACTTC. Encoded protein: CASSVPRQGPYEQYF.

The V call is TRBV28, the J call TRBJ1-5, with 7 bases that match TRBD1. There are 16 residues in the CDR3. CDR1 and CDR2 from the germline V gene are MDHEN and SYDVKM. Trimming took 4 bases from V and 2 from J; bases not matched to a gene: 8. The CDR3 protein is CASSSPDRAGNQPQHF. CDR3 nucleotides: TGTGCCAGCAGTTCCCCTGACAGGGCGGGCAATCAGCCCCAGCATTTT.

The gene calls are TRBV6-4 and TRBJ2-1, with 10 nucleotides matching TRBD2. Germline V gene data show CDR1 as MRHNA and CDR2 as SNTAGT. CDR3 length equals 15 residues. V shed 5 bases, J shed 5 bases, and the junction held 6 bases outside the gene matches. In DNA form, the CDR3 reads TGTGCCAGCAGTCCCGGGACTAGCGCACACAATGAGCAGTTCTTC. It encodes CASSPGTSAHNEQFF.

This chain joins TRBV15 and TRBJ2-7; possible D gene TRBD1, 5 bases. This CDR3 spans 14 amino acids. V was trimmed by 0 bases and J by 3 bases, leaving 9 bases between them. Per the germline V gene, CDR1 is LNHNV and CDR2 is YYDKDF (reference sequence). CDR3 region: CATSRDRADYEQYF. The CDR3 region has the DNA TGTGCCACCAGCAGAGACAGGGCTGACTACGAGCAGTACTTC. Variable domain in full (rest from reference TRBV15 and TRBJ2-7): DAMVIQNPRYQVTQFGKPVTLSCSQTLNHNVMYWYQQKSSQAPKLLFHYYDKDFNNEADTPDNFQSRRPNTSFCFLDIRSPGLGDTAMYLCATSRDRADYEQYFGPGTRLTVT.

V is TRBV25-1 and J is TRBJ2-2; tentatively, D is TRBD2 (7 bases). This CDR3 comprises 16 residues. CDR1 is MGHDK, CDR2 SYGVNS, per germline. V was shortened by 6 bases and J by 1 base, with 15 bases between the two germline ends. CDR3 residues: CASSVAGAGNTGELFF. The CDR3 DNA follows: TGTGCCAGCAGCGTGGCGGGGGCCGGGAACACCGGGGAGCTGTTTTTT.

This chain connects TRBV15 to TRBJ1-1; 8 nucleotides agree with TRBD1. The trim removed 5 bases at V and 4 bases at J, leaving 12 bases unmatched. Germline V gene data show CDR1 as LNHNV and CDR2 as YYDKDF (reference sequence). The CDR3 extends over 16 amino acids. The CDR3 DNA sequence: TGTGCCACCAGCGGTCAGGGGGCTTGGAGGGGCACTGAAGCTTTCTTT. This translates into CATSGQGAWRGTEAFF.

CDR3 nucleotides: TGCAGCGTTGGTTTGGGGGGGCGGTTTGAAGCTTTCTTT. Encoded protein: CSVGLGGRFEAFF. J is TRBJ1-1 and V is TRBV29-1, with a weak D call TRBD1 (6 bases). Germline assignment: CDR1 SQVTM and CDR2 ANQGSEA. The CDR3 contains 13 residues. With 4 bases removed from V and 7 bases from J, the gap between germline ends came to 16 bases.

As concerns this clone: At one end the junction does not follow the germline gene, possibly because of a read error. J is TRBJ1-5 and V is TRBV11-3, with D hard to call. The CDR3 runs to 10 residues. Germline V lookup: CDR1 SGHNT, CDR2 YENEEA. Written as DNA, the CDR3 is TGCGATCCCCCCCGGCAGCCCCAGCATTTT. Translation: CDPPRQPQHF.

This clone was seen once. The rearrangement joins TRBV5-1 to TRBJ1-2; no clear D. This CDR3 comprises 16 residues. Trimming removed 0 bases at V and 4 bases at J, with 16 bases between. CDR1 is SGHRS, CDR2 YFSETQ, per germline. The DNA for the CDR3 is TGCGCCAGCAGCTTGGGAGGTCCGGTGTTCTTCTATGGCTACACCTTC. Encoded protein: CASSLGGPVFFYGYTF.

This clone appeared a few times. In DNA, the CDR3 is TGTGCCAGCAGCCGGGACAGGGGAGAGACCCAGTACTTC. Translated: CASSRDRGETQYF. The chain links TRBV3-1 (or the pseudogene TRBV3-2) to TRBJ2-5; TRBD1 matches at 10 bases. V lost 4 bases to trimming and J lost 4 bases; unmatched junction nucleotides: 0. The germline gives CDR1 LGHDT, CDR2 YNNKEL (reference sequence). CDR3 size: 13 residues.

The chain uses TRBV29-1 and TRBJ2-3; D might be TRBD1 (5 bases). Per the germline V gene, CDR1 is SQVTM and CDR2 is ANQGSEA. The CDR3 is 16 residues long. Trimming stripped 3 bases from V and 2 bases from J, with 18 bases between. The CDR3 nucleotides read TGCAGCGTTGATGGCCCAAATTCAGGGTTCACAGATACGCAGTATTTT. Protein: CSVDGPNSGFTDTQYF.